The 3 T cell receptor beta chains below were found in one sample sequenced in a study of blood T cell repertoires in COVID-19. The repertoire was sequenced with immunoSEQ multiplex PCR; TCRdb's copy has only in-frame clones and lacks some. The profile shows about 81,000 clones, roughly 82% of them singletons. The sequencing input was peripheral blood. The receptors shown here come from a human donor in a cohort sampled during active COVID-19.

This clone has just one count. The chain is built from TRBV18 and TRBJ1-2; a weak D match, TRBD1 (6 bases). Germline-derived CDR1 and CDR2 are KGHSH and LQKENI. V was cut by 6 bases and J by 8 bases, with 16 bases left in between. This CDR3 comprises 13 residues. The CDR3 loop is CASSPRTAEGYTF. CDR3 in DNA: TGTGCCAGCTCCCCCAGGACAGCGGAGGGCTACACCTTC.

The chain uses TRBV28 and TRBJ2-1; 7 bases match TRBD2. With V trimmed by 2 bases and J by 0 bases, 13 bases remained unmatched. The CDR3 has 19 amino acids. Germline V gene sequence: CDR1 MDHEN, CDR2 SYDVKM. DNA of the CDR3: TGTGCCAGCAGTTTACTTAAACTTAAAGCGGGGAGCTCCTACAATGAGCAGTTCTTC. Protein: CASSLLKLKAGSSYNEQFF.

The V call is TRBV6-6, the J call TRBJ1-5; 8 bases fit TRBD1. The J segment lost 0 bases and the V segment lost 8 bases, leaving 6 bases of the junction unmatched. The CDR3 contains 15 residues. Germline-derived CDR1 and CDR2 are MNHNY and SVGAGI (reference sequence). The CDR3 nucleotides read TGTGCCAGCTCGAGACAGGGGACTAGCAATCAGCCCCAGCATTTT. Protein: CASSRQGTSNQPQHF.